The clone carrying this TCR beta chain was observed a single time. Antigen unknown. An amount of RNA that ranged from roughly 0.5 to 1 ug was reverse transcribed with random hexamers. With immunoSEQ multiplex PCR, TCR beta CDR3 was amplified across 54 Vbeta and 13 Jbeta. MiXCR, applied by TCRdb to the immunoSEQ multiplex PCR reads, yields one record per CDR3 protein. This table holds 200,000 or so distinct CDR3 sequences, around 95% found once. Germline assignment: CDR1 DFQATT and CDR2 SNEGSKA (reference sequence). This CDR3 contains 14 residues. The junction had 6 bases not matched to a gene; V was cut back by 6 bases and J by 2 bases. The sample originates from a study of CD8 T cells in Susac syndrome. Study findings and constraints: The authors acknowledged that their TCR sequencing and HLA analysis involved a relatively small number of individuals.

From blood CD8+ and CD4+ T cells, TCR beta sequences were generated. Diagnostic criteria defined recently for definite or probable disease were met by the Susac syndrome patients. The sequencing input was CD8+ T cells from PBMCs. The source is a human donor with Susac syndrome. This chain connects TRBV20-1 to TRBJ2-3, with 9 bases identical to TRBD2. The CDR3 is CSALSGGSTDTQYF. CDR3 in DNA: TGCAGTGCCCTTAGCGGGGGATCCACAGATACGCAGTATTTT.